The text below deals with one T cell receptor beta chain. Its specificity is unknown. This record belongs to a study of identifying expanded T cells in peripheral blood. Here immunoSEQ multiplex PCR was the method, and the copy in TCRdb shows in-frame clones only, minus some. The repertoire includes about 130,000 clones, 80% to 90% of them detected once, and 7.5% to 8.5% sits in the top ten. Study observations and caveats: Clone count variance between roughly 2-week samples rose with total template count.

In germline, CDR1 is SGHTA, CDR2 FQGTGA. The CDR3 is 14 amino acids. J gave up 8 bases and V 2 bases, and 7 bases lay outside the gene matches. The sequenced sample was blood. This receptor was taken from a person aged 18 to 69 in good health. The rearrangement uses TRBV7-3 and TRBJ1-2; 8 positions agree with TRBD1. CDR3 DNA sequence: TGTGCCAGCAGCTTAGGATTAGACAGGGGAGGCTACACCTTC. Its translation: CASSLGLDRGGYTF.